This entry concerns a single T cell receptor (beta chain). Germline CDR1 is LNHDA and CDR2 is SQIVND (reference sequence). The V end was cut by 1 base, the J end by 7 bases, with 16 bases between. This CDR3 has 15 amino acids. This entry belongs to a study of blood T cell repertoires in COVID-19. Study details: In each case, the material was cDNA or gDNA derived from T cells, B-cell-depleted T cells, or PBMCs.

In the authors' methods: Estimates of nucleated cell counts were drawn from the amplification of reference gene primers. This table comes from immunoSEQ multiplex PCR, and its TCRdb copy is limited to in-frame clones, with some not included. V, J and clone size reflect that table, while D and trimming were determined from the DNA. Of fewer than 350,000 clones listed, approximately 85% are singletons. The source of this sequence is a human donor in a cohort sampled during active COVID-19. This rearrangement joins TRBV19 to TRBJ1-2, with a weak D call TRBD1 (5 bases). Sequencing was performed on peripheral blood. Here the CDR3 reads CASSIGPPGSSGYTF. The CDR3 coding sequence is TGTGCCAGTAGTATAGGTCCCCCAGGGTCGAGTGGCTACACCTTC.